This TCR beta chain stems from a study of OX40 agonist ivuxolimab in advanced cancers. Broader study findings: At 0.1 to 3.0 mg/kg and by week 6, clonal expansion occurred in CD4+ and CD8+ blood T cells.

The protocol was immunoSEQ multiplex PCR, while the TCRdb copy is restricted to in-frame clones and leaves out a portion. The sample records around 73,000 clones, approximately 90% being singletons. The length of the CDR3 is 14 residues. V was clipped by 3 bases and J by 9 bases, with 17 bases between them. The germline gives CDR1 PRHDT, CDR2 FYEKMQ (reference sequence). Remarks on this clone: The target antigen is unknown.

This chain connects TRBV13 to TRBJ1-1; maybe TRBD1 (6 bases). This sequence was found in an adult with an advanced solid tumor such as melanoma, head and neck, liver or kidney cancer. This specimen was CD4+ or CD8+ T cells sorted from blood, taken in a trial of the OX40 agonist ivuxolimab. The CDR3 spells CASSLGGGATKAFF. The CDR3 DNA follows: TGTGCCAGCAGCTTGGGAGGGGGAGCGACAAAAGCTTTCTTT.